These 29 T cell receptor beta chains came from one sample sequenced in a study of blood T cell repertoires in COVID-19. Produced via immunoSEQ multiplex PCR; TCRdb's table is partial and in-frame only. The sample shows 200,000 to 250,000 clones, around nine tenths of them seen only once. Sequenced sample: peripheral blood. The receptors shown here come from a man aged 60 to 69 with COVID-19, enrolled during active disease.

The rearrangement links TRBV7-3 to TRBJ2-1, with 9 bases fitting TRBD1. The V segment lost 5 bases and the J segment 5 bases; nucleotides outside the gene matches: 7. CDR1 is SGHTA, CDR2 FQGTGA, per germline. The CDR3 runs 15 residues. This chain's CDR3 is CASSQGGQGHNEQFF. The CDR3, as DNA: TGTGCCAGCAGCCAAGGGGGACAGGGTCACAATGAGCAGTTCTTC.

The rearrangement joins TRBV19 to TRBJ2-2; 7 nucleotides match TRBD2. V shed 5 bases, J shed 0 bases, and the junction held 9 bases outside the gene matches. The CDR3 runs to 17 residues. Looked up from germline, CDR1 is LNHDA and CDR2 is SQIVND (reference sequence). The CDR3 DNA reads TGTGCCAGTAGTGTCTCACTAGCGCCCGCGAACACCGGGGAGCTGTTTTTT. It specifies CASSVSLAPANTGELFF. Drawing the rest from reference TRBV19 and TRBJ2-2, the complete variable domain is DGGITQSPKYLFRKEGQNVTLSCEQNLNHDAMYWYRQDPGQGLRLIYYSQIVNDFQKGDIAEGYSVSREKKESFPLTVTSAQKNPTAFYLCASSVSLAPANTGELFFGEGSRLTVL.

The V gene is TRBV30, the J gene TRBJ2-1; 9 bases are a match to TRBD2. Germline lookup yields CDR1 GTSNPN and CDR2 SVGIG (reference sequence). After removal of 5 bases from V and 4 bases from J, the junction contained 9 bases not matched to a gene. The CDR3 has 15 residues. CDR3 bases: TGTGCCTGGGAGACAAAACTAGCGGGTTACAATGAGCAGTTCTTC. It translates to CAWETKLAGYNEQFF.

The gene calls are TRBV29-1 and TRBJ2-3; 10 nucleotides match TRBD1. CDR1 and CDR2 from the germline V gene are SQVTM and ANQGSEA. With V trimmed by 4 bases and J by 0 bases, 7 bases remained unmatched. This CDR3 region has 16 residues. CDR3 bases: TGCAGCGTTGGTGGGGGGACAGGGGCTAGCACAGATACGCAGTATTTT. The encoded protein is CSVGGGTGASTDTQYF.

This chain connects TRBV13 to TRBJ2-7, with a weak D call TRBD2 (6 bases). Trimming removed 1 base at V and 2 bases at J, with 9 bases between. Germline CDR1 PRHDT, CDR2 FYEKMQ (reference sequence). The CDR3 has 14 residues. The CDR3 sequence: CASSLVGGAYEQYF. For the CDR3, the DNA is TGTGCCAGCAGCTTAGTGGGGGGAGCCTACGAGCAGTACTTC.

The chain combines TRBV19 with TRBJ1-5; TRBD1 aligns across 8 bases. Germline V CDR1 and CDR2: LNHDA, SQIVND (reference sequence). The V gene end was trimmed by 6 bases and the J gene end by 1 base; junction bases not matched to a gene: 5. The CDR3 sequence is 15 residues long. The CDR3 sequence is CASRRQGNSNQPQHF. The CDR3 nucleotides read TGTGCCAGTAGGAGACAGGGGAACAGCAATCAGCCCCAGCATTTT.

The genes are TRBV6-1 and TRBJ1-5; TRBD1 matches 10 bases. CDR1 MNHNS and CDR2 SASEGT come from the germline V gene. The CDR3 covers 15 residues. J was trimmed by 6 bases and V by 2 bases; bases with no gene match: 4. CDR3 DNA sequence: TGTGCCAGCAGTGAATGGACAGGGGGAGTTCAGCCCCAGCATTTT. Translated: CASSEWTGGVQPQHF.

This clone was counted a single time. V gene TRBV23-1 combines with J gene TRBJ2-3, with 8 bases fitting TRBD1. TRBV23-1 is designated an ORF whose function remains uncertain. V was clipped by 0 bases and J by 13 bases; unmatched bases: 6. This CDR3 contains 13 residues. This CDR3 reads CASSQSRGQGKYF. CDR3 sequence (DNA): TGCGCCAGCAGTCAATCGAGAGGACAGGGAAAGTATTTT.

This chain joins TRBV7-3 and TRBJ1-1, with D possibly being TRBD1 (5 bases). The germline V gene has CDR1 SGHTA and CDR2 FQGTGA. The V gene lost 1 base and the J gene lost 0 bases, with 18 bases spanning the gap. The CDR3 runs 18 residues. The CDR3 nucleotides are TGTGCCAGCAGCTTAAACCCACCGGACATTTCGGTGAACACTGAAGCTTTCTTT. Amino acid sequence: CASSLNPPDISVNTEAFF.

J is TRBJ1-1 and V is TRBV18; D perhaps matches TRBD1 (5 bases). The V gene lost 5 bases and the J gene lost 6 bases, with 16 bases spanning the gap. Germline CDR1 KGHSH, CDR2 LQKENI. The CDR3 is 14 amino acids. CDR3 sequence reads: CASSTTQGGPEAFF. As DNA, the CDR3 is TGTGCCAGCTCAACAACGCAGGGAGGGCCTGAAGCTTTCTTT.

The rearrangement links TRBV18 to TRBJ1-2, with 7 bases fitting TRBD1. The CDR3 totals 15 residues. V lost 0 bases and J lost 4; bases outside the gene matches: 5. CDR1 KGHSH and CDR2 LQKENI come from the germline V gene. CDR3 in amino acids: CASSPPTGSPYGYTF. The CDR3 nucleotides read TGTGCCAGCTCACCACCGACAGGGAGTCCCTATGGCTACACCTTC.

V usage is TRBV18 and J usage is TRBJ1-1; weak D call: TRBD1 (6 bases). The CDR3 sequence is 12 residues long. Trimming removed 3 bases at V and 7 bases at J, with 9 bases between. Germline CDR1 and CDR2: KGHSH and LQKENI. DNA for the CDR3: TGTGCCAGCTCACCTCAGGGGAATGAAGCTTTCTTT. Translated: CASSPQGNEAFF.

The rearrangement links TRBV20-1 to TRBJ2-1; D is unresolved. The CDR3 contains 11 residues. CDR1 DFQATT and CDR2 SNEGSKA come from the germline V gene (reference sequence). Trimming removed 0 bases from V and 13 bases from J, with 10 bases in between. The CDR3 reads CSARDGWAQFF. The CDR3 coding sequence is TGCAGTGCTAGAGATGGGTGGGCACAGTTCTTC.

This chain connects TRBV5-1 to TRBJ2-2, with TRBD2 matching 12 bases. The CDR3 has 19 amino acids. CDR1 and CDR2 from the germline V gene are SGHRS and YFSETQ. The V gene end was trimmed by 4 bases and the J gene end by 1 base; junction bases not matched to a gene: 11. The CDR3: CASSLRPTSGGQNTGELFF. CDR3 DNA sequence: TGCGCCAGCAGCCTAAGGCCGACTAGCGGGGGCCAGAACACCGGGGAGCTGTTTTTT.

The chain uses TRBV5-1 and TRBJ1-6, with 9 positions matching TRBD1. The CDR3 covers 18 residues. Germline V gene lookup returns CDR1 SGHRS and CDR2 YFSETQ. Unmatched junction bases numbered 8, after V lost 0 bases and J lost 4 bases. The CDR3 here is CASSLVGDRAFYNSPLHF. CDR3 sequence (DNA): TGCGCCAGCAGCTTGGTCGGGGACAGGGCATTTTATAATTCACCCCTCCACTTT.

Only one count was recorded for this clone. This chain joins TRBV14 and TRBJ2-5; 12 bases map to TRBD2. V was pared by 3 bases and J by 5 bases, with 10 bases of the junction left unmatched. This CDR3 is built from 17 residues. CDR1 is SGHDN, CDR2 FVKESK, per germline. The CDR3 DNA follows: TGTGCCAGCAGCCACCAACTAGCGGGGGGCCTTCGCGAGACCCAGTACTTC. It is translated as CASSHQLAGGLRETQYF.

V usage is TRBV7-9 and J usage is TRBJ2-7; TRBD2 agrees at 9 bases. The trim removed 5 bases at V and 5 bases at J, leaving 4 bases unmatched. CDR3 length equals 13 residues. Germline lookup yields CDR1 SEHNR and CDR2 FQNEAQ (reference sequence). The CDR3: CASSQGTSHEQYF. Here the CDR3 DNA reads TGTGCCAGCAGCCAAGGGACTAGCCACGAGCAGTACTTC.

This chain joins TRBV5-4 and TRBJ2-2, with TRBD2 identical over 11 bases. This CDR3 is built from 16 residues. V shed 4 bases, J shed 1 base, and the junction held 3 bases outside the gene matches. CDR1 SGHNT and CDR2 YYREEE come from the germline V gene (reference sequence). CDR3 protein: CASSAGLAENTGELFF. CDR3 DNA sequence: TGTGCCAGCAGCGCGGGACTAGCGGAGAACACCGGGGAGCTGTTTTTT.

The genes are TRBV7-3 and TRBJ1-1; D perhaps matches TRBD1 (5 bases). This CDR3 has 14 residues. CDR1 is SGHTA, CDR2 FQGTGA, per germline. Trimming took 4 bases from V and 0 from J, leaving 9 bases between them. The CDR3 coding sequence is TGTGCCAGCAGCTGGTCGACAGTGAACACTGAAGCTTTCTTT. This translates into CASSWSTVNTEAFF.

The rearrangement uses TRBV9 and TRBJ2-2, with 7 nucleotides matching TRBD2. The CDR3 spans 16 residues. The germline V gene encodes CDR1 SGDLS and CDR2 YYNGEE. V lost 0 bases, J lost 6 bases, and 8 bases stayed unmatched. Written as DNA, the CDR3 is TGTGCCAGCAGCGTAGTGATTAGCGGGTGGTCCGGGGAGCTGTTTTTT. It is translated as CASSVVISGWSGELFF.

Only a few counts were recorded for this clone. The chain recombines TRBV2 with TRBJ1-4; a possible D gene is TRBD1 (6 bases). Per the germline V gene, CDR1 is SNHLY and CDR2 is FYNNEI. The CDR3 has 16 residues. V dropped 5 bases and J dropped 4 bases, with 17 bases sitting between them. The DNA for the CDR3 is TGTGCCAGCAGTCGGGGGGCTGCGTCGAATAATGAAAAACTGTTTTTT. Encoded protein: CASSRGAASNNEKLFF. Full variable domain (outside the CDR3, taken from reference TRBV2 and TRBJ1-4): EPEVTQTPSHQVTQMGQEVILRCVPISNHLYFYWYRQILGQKVEFLVSFYNNEISEKSEIFDDQFSVERPDGSNFTLKIRSTKLEDSAMYFCASSRGAASNNEKLFFGSGTQLSVL.

This clone was recorded once. This chain uses TRBV5-6 with TRBJ1-5, with 8 positions matching TRBD1. V dropped 4 bases and J dropped 10; count of bases not matched to a gene: 10. In germline, CDR1 is SGHDT, CDR2 YYEEEE. The CDR3 loop spans 14 amino acids. CDR3 loop: CASSIRGRPEPQHF. The CDR3, as DNA: TGTGCCAGCAGCATCAGGGGGCGACCAGAACCCCAGCATTTT.

The chain carries TRBV7-8 and TRBJ2-3; 9 bases match TRBD2. Germline CDR1 and CDR2: SGHVS and FQNEAQ. The CDR3 is 14 amino acids. The V gene end was trimmed by 2 bases and the J gene end by 5 bases; junction bases not matched to a gene: 2. DNA for the CDR3: TGTGCCAGCAGCTTAAGAGCGGGGGGAGATACGCAGTATTTT. Translation gives CASSLRAGGDTQYF. The full variable domain, in which reference TRBV7-8 and TRBJ2-3 provide the parts outside the CDR3, is GAGVSQSPRYKVAKRGQDVALRCDPISGHVSLFWYQQALGQGPEFLTYFQNEAQLDKSGLPSDRFFAERPEGSVSTLKIQRTQQEDSAVYLCASSLRAGGDTQYFGPGTRLTVL.

The chain links TRBV5-1 to TRBJ2-7; 10 bases match TRBD2. Germline lookup yields CDR1 SGHRS and CDR2 YFSETQ. The CDR3 loop spans 14 amino acids. The trim removed 3 bases at V and 0 bases at J, leaving 0 bases unmatched. The CDR3: CASSSSGSSYEQYF. The CDR3 coding sequence is TGCGCCAGCAGCTCTAGCGGGAGCTCCTACGAGCAGTACTTC.

The chain couples TRBV4-2 to TRBJ2-1, with 7 bases that match TRBD2. In germline, CDR1 is LGHNA, CDR2 YNFKEQ. The CDR3 extends over 15 amino acids. V lost 2 bases and J lost 4; bases outside the gene matches: 5. CDR3 sequence reads: CASSQRLAEYNEQFF. The CDR3 region has the DNA TGTGCCAGCAGCCAACGCCTAGCGGAGTACAATGAGCAGTTCTTC.

This clone has just one count. CDR3 sequence reads: CASSLLPGQGAVGYTF. The DNA for the CDR3 is TGTGCCAGCAGTTTATTACCGGGACAGGGGGCGGTTGGCTACACCTTC. The chain uses TRBV28 and TRBJ1-2, with TRBD1 matching over 12 bases. This CDR3 contains 16 residues. Germline lookup yields CDR1 MDHEN and CDR2 SYDVKM. The junction had 7 bases not matched to a gene; V was cut back by 1 base and J by 7 bases.

On this clone: The sample contains more than one DNA sequence encoding this CDR3. V usage is TRBV2 and J usage is TRBJ2-7; the match to TRBD1 covers 9 bases. V shed 6 bases and J 1 base; nucleotides not matched to a gene: 4. Per germline, CDR1 SNHLY and CDR2 FYNNEI. The CDR3 is made up of 14 amino acids. CDR3 region: CASRPGQGSYEQYF. Written as DNA, the CDR3 is TGTGCCAGCAGACCGGGACAGGGATCCTACGAGCAGTACTTC.

The chain is built from TRBV30 and TRBJ1-5; D is possibly TRBD1 (6 bases). Germline assignment: CDR1 GTSNPN and CDR2 SVGIG (reference sequence). V was trimmed by 2 bases and J by 7 bases, leaving 15 bases between them. CDR3 length: 14 residues. CDR3 sequence: CAWSLGRGYQPQHF. CDR3 in DNA: TGTGCCTGGAGTCTCGGCAGGGGCTACCAGCCCCAGCATTTT. The entire variable domain, with the rest obtained from reference TRBV30 and TRBJ1-5, is as follows: SQTIHQWPATLVQPVGSPLSLECTVEGTSNPNLYWYRQAAGRGLQLLFYSVGIGQISSEVPQNLSASRPQDRQFILSSKKLLLSDSGFYLCAWSLGRGYQPQHFGDGTRLSIL.

The chain has TRBV9 and TRBJ2-7; a possible D gene is TRBD1 (6 bases). The CDR3 spans 13 residues. Looked up from germline, CDR1 is SGDLS and CDR2 is YYNGEE. V lost 3 bases and J 4 bases, leaving 11 bases between the germline ends. CDR3 amino acids: CASSGLRGYEQYF. In DNA, the CDR3 is TGTGCCAGCAGCGGACTAAGGGGGTACGAGCAGTACTTC. Combining the CDR3 with reference TRBV9 and TRBJ2-7 gives the whole variable domain DSGVTQTPKHLITATGQRVTLRCSPRSGDLSVYWYQQSLDQGLQFLIQYYNGEERAKGNILERFSAQQFPDLHSELNLSSLELGDSALYFCASSGLRGYEQYFGPGTRLTVT.